Presented here are 3 T cell receptor beta chains from one specimen sequenced in a study of blood T cell repertoires in COVID-19. Sequencing used immunoSEQ multiplex PCR; TCRdb keeps in-frame clones, though not all of them. Among about 400,000 clones listed, roughly 90% were seen once. Sequenced input: peripheral blood. The origin of the receptors is a man aged 40-49 years with acute or convalescent COVID-19.

The chain combines TRBV14 with TRBJ1-3; 9 positions agree with TRBD1. The CDR3 runs to 19 residues. Germline-derived CDR1 and CDR2 are SGHDN and FVKESK. Trimming took 0 bases from V and 1 from J; bases not matched to a gene: 10. CDR3 sequence (DNA): TGTGCCAGCAGCCAAGATTGGGGGACAGGGAGGTTTTCTGGAAACACCATATATTTT. Its translation is CASSQDWGTGRFSGNTIYF.

The chain uses TRBV5-1 and TRBJ2-2; D is unresolved. The CDR3 extends over 12 amino acids. From germline, CDR1 is SGHRS and CDR2 YFSETQ. Trimming cost V 3 bases and J 7 bases, with 7 bases left between them. The CDR3 nucleotides read TGCGCCAGCAGCTCGGTTGGCGGGGAGCTGTTTTTT. This sequence encodes CASSSVGGELFF.

The chain links TRBV6-6 to TRBJ1-3; D is perhaps TRBD1 (6 bases). The CDR3 consists of 17 residues. With 5 bases removed from V and 4 bases from J, the gap between germline ends came to 21 bases. Germline V gene sequence: CDR1 MNHNY, CDR2 SVGAGI (reference sequence). CDR3 protein: CASSLLTGAQPGNTIYF. Here the CDR3 DNA reads TGTGCCAGCAGTCTCCTGACAGGAGCCCAACCCGGAAACACCATATATTTT.